The source of this T cell receptor beta chain is a study of cytomegalovirus exposure and HLA in healthy donors. Overall study: Clustering assigned about 76% of the approximately 400 genotyped donors to the Caucasian-associated ancestry cluster.

After removal of 1 base from V and 3 bases from J, the junction contained 4 bases not matched to a gene. Germline CDR1 GTSNPN, CDR2 SVGIG (reference sequence). The CDR3 has 15 residues. It was with 60 Vbeta and 13 Jbeta primers that the PCR ran. The assay was immunoSEQ multiplex PCR, and TCRdb's table has in-frame clones only and misses some. The table lists roughly 120,000 clones, 50% to 70% of them singletons. Study-level findings and limits: TCR beta V segments were, for the most part, productive about 87% or about 30% of the time in an earlier analysis. In a later analysis, TCR beta V- and J-gene trimming showed a link to a missense DCLRE1C variant. On later analysis, the bulk of CMV-associated TCR beta chains appeared to be HLA-restricted.

Regarding this clone: The target antigen is unknown.

This TCR came from a woman between 40 and 50 years old in good health and CMV-seropositive. The specimen sequenced was PBMCs. The chain joins TRBV30 to TRBJ1-4; 8 bases line up with TRBD1. CDR3 coding DNA: TGTGCCTGGAGTGCGAAACAGGGGGCTAATGAAAAACTGTTTTTT. Amino acid sequence: CAWSAKQGANEKLFF.